This record looks at one T cell receptor beta chain sequence and its context. At one boundary the junction diverges from the germline segment, which might be a read error. The data were produced by immunoSEQ multiplex PCR, yet TCRdb's version contains in-frame clones alone and is incomplete. The profile covers around 1.1 million clones, with around 77% appearing a single time and more than 0.85% taken by the ten largest. The sample belongs to a study of shared clonotypes between healthy human individuals. Study at large: A donor's plate count was three for CD4 naive and three for CD4 memory; CD8 naive had two and CD8 memory one.

From germline, CDR1 is MDHEN and CDR2 SYDVKM. There are 14 residues in the CDR3. The chain carries TRBV28 and TRBJ2-7, with a tentative D call TRBD2 (6 bases). Sequenced input: memory CD4+ T cells from PBMCs. Subset of the sample: CD45RA-negative fraction. This TCR came from a man aged 18-30 years in good health. Some clones in this sample may be carry-over from other donors' samples. The CDR3 spells CASSRLDFSHEQYF. CDR3 DNA: TGTGCCAGCAGTCGACTAGACTTCTCCCACGAGCAGTACTTC.